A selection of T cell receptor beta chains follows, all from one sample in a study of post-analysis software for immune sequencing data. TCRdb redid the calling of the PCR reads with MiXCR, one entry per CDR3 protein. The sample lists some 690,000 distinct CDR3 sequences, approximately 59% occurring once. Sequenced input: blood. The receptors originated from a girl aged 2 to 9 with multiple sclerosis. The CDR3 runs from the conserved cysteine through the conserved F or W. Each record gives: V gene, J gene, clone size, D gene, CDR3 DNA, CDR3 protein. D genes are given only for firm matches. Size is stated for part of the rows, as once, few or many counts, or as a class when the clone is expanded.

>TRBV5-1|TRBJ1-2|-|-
TGCGCCAGCAGCTTGGGGCGGCAACGGGGCTACACCTTC
CASSLGRQRGYTF
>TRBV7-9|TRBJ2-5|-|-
TGTGCCAGCCACGAGGGAATCGAGACCCAGTACTTC
CASHEGIETQYF
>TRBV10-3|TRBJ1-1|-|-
TGTGCCATCGGGCAGGGAAACACTGAAGCTTTCTTT
CAIGQGNTEAFF
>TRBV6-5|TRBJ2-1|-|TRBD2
TGTGCCAGCAGTTACCCGAGGGGACTAGCGGGAGTTACCAATGAGCAGTTCTTC
CASSYPRGLAGVTNEQFF
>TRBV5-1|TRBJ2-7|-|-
TGCGCCAGCAGCTTGGTTCCAGGGTTCAACGAGCAGTACTTC
CASSLVPGFNEQYF
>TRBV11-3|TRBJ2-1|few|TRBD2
TGTGCCAGCCGAAAGGGGACTAGCGGCTACAATGAGCAGTTCTTC
CASRKGTSGYNEQFF
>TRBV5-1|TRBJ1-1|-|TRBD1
TGCGCCAGCAGCTTGGACAGAGGGACAGGCGACACTGAAGCTTTCTTT
CASSLDRGTGDTEAFF
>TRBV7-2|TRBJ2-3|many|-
TGTGCCAGCAGCCTCAGGAGTGGGACAGATACGCAGTATTTT
CASSLRSGTDTQYF
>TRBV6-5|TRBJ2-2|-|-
TGTGCCAGCAGTTATGCTATGATTGCCGGGGAGCTGTTTTTT
CASSYAMIAGELFF
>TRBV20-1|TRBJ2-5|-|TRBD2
TGCAGTGCTAGCCCTATCGTTAGCGGGAGGAGGGAGACCCAGTACTTC
CSASPIVSGRRETQYF
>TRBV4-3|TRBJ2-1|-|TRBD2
TGCGCCAGCAGCCAAGATTTTCGGGGGGGGACCAATGAGCAGTTCTTC
CASSQDFRGGTNEQFF
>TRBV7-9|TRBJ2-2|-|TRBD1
TGTGCCAGCAGCCCCACAGGGGATACCGGGGAGCTGTTTTTT
CASSPTGDTGELFF
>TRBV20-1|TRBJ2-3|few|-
TGCAGTGCCGTCGGAACGACAGATACGCAGTATTTT
CSAVGTTDTQYF
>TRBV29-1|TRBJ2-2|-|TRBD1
TGCAGCGTTGAAGGACAGGGGGCGAGGTCCGGGGAGCTGTTTTTT
CSVEGQGARSGELFF
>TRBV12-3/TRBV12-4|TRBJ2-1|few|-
TGTGCCAGCAGTGACGGGACTGTCGATAATGAGCAGTTCTTC
CASSDGTVDNEQFF
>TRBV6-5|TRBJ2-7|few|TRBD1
TGTGCCAGCAGTTACTCCCGGGACAGGTCCTACGAGCAGTACTTC
CASSYSRDRSYEQYF
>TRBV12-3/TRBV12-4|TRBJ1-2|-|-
TGTGCCAGCAGTTTAGAGGGGAGTGGCTACACCTTC
CASSLEGSGYTF
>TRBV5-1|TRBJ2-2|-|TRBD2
TGCGCCAGCAGTCGAATAGCGGGAGGTGCTGGCACCGGGGAGCTGTTTTTT
CASSRIAGGAGTGELFF
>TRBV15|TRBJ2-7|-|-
TGTGCCACCAGCTTTGACGGGGTCTACGAGCAGTACTTC
CATSFDGVYEQYF
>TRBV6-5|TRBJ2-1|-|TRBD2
TGTGCCAGCAGTGGAACTAGCGGGAGTAACTATGAGCAGTTCTTC
CASSGTSGSNYEQFF
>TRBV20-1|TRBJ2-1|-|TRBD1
TGCAGTGCTAGAGATGGGACAGGGGAAGATGAGCAGTTCTTC
CSARDGTGEDEQFF
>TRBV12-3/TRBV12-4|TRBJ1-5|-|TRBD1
TGTGCCAGCAGCCCTGGACAGGGGATCGGTAATCAGCCCCAGCATTTT
CASSPGQGIGNQPQHF
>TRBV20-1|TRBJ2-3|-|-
TGCAGTGGGAGACCCTTCAGGGGTACAGATACGCAGTATTTT
CSGRPFRGTDTQYF
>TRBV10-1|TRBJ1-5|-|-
TGCGCCAGCAGTACCGGGACGGCTCAGCCCCAGCATTTT
CASSTGTAQPQHF